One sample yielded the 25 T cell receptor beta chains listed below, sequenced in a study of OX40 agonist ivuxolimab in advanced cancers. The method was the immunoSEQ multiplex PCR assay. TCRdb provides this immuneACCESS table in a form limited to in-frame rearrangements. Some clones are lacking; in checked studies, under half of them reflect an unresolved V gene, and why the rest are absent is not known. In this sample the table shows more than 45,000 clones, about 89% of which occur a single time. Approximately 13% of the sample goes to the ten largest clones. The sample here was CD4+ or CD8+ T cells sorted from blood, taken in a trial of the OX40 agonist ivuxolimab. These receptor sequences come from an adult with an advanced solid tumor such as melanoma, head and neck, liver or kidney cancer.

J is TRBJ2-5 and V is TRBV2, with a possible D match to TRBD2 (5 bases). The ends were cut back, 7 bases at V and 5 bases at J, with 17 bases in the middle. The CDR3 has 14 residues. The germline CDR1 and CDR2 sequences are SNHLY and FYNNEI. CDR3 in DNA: TGTGCCAGCAAGTGGCAAGCCCGAGGGGAGACCCAGTACTTC. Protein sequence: CASKWQARGETQYF.

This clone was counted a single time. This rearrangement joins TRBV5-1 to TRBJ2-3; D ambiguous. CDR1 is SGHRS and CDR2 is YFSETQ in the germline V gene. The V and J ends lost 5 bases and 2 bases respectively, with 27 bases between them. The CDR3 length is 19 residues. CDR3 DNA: TGCGCCAGCAGTCCCAATCCAAGGTTTGGGGAAAATCTCACAGATACGCAGTATTTT. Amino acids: CASSPNPRFGENLTDTQYF.

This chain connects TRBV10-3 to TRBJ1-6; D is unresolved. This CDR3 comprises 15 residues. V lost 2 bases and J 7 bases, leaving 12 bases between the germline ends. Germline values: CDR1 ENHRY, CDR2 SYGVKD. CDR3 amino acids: CAISEVGSENSPLHF. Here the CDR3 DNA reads TGTGCCATCAGTGAGGTAGGGTCAGAAAATTCACCCCTCCACTTT.

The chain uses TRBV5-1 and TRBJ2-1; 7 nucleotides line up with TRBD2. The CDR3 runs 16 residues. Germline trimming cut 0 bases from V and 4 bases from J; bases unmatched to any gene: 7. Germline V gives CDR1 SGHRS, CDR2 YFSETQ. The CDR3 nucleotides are TGCGCCAGCAGCTTGGTCCCTGCGGGAGCGTACAATGAGCAGTTCTTC. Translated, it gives CASSLVPAGAYNEQFF. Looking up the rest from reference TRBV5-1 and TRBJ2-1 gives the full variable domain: KAGVTQTPRYLIKTRGQQVTLSCSPISGHRSVSWYQQTPGQGLQFLFEYFSETQRNKGNFPGRFSGRQFSNSRSEMNVSTLELGDSALYLCASSLVPAGAYNEQFFGPGTRLTVL.

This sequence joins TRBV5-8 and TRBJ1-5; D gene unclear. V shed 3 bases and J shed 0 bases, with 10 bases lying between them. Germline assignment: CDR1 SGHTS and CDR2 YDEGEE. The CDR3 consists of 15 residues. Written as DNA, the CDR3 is TGTGCCAGCAGCTCTTTTGGGGATAGCAATCAGCCCCAGCATTTT. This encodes CASSSFGDSNQPQHF.

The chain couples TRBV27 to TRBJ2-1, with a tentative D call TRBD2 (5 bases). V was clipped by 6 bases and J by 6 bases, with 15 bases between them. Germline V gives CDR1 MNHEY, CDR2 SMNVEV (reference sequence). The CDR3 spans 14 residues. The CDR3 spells CASRDSPGSNEQFF. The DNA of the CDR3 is TGTGCCAGCAGGGACTCCCCTGGAAGCAATGAGCAGTTCTTC.

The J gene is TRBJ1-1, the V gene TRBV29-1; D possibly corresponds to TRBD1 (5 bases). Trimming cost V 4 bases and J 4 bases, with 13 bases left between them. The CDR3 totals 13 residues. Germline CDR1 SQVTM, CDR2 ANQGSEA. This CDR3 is CSVVGGAATEAFF. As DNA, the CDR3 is TGCAGCGTTGTGGGAGGGGCCGCCACTGAAGCTTTCTTT.

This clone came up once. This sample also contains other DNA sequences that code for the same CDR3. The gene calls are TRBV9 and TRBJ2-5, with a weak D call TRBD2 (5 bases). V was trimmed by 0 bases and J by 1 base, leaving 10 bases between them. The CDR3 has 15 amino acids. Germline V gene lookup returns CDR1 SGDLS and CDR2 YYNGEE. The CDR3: CASSVGGRAQETQYF. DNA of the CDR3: TGTGCCAGCAGCGTAGGAGGGAGAGCCCAAGAGACCCAGTACTTC.

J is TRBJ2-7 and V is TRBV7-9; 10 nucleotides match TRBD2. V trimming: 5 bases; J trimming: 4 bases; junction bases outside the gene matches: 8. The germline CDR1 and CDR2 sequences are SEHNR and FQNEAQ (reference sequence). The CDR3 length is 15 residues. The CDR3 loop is CASSGGTSERYEQYV. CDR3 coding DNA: TGTGCCAGCAGCGGAGGGACTAGCGAGAGATACGAGCAGTACGTC.

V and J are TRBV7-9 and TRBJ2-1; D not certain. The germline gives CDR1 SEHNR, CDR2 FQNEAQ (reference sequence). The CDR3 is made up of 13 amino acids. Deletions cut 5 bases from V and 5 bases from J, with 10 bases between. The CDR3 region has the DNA TGTGCCAGCAGCCCCGCGACCAACAATGAGCAGTTCTTC. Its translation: CASSPATNNEQFF.

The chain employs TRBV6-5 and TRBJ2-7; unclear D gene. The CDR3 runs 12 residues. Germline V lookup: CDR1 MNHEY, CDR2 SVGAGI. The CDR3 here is CAISETTYEQYV. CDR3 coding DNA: TGTGCCATCAGTGAGACAACCTACGAGCAGTACGTC.

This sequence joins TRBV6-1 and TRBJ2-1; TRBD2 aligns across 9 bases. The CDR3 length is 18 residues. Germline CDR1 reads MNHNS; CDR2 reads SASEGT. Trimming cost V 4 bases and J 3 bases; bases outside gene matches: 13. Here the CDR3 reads CASSGALAGPRGYNEQFF. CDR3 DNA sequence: TGTGCCAGCAGTGGGGCACTAGCGGGCCCCCGCGGCTACAATGAGCAGTTCTTC.

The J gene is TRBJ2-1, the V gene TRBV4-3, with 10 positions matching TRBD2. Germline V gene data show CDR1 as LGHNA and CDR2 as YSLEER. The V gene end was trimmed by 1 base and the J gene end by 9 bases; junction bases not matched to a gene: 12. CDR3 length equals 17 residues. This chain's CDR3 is CASSQVWLAGAIVEQFF. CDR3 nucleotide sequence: TGCGCCAGCAGCCAAGTGTGGCTAGCGGGAGCGATCGTTGAGCAGTTCTTC.

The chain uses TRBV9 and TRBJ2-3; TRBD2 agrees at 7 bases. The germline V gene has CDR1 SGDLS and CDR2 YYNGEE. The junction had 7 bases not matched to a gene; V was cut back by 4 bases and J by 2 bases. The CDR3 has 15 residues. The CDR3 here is CASSPWAGVTDTQYF. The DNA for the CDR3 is TGTGCCAGCAGCCCCTGGGCGGGAGTCACAGATACGCAGTATTTT.

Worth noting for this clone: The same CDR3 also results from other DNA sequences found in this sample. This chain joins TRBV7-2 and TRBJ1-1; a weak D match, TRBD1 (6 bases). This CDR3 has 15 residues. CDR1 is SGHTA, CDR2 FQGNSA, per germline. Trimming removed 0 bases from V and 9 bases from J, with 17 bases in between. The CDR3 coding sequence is TGTGCCAGCAGCTTAGCTACAGGGAGGTCCCTAAAAGCTTTCTTT. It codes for CASSLATGRSLKAFF.

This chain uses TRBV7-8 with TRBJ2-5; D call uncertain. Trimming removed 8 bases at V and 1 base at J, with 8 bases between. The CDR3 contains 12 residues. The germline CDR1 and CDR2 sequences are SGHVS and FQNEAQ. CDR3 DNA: TGTGCCAGCCTTTCGGGCCAAGAGACCCAGTACTTC. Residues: CASLSGQETQYF.

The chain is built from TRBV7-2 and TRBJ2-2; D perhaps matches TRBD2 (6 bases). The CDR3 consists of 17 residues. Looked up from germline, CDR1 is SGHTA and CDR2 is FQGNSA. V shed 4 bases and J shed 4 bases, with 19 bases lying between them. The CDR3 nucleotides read TGTGCCAGCAGCTCTATGGTTGGCGGGGCTACCACCGGGGAGCTGTTTTTT. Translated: CASSSMVGGATTGELFF.

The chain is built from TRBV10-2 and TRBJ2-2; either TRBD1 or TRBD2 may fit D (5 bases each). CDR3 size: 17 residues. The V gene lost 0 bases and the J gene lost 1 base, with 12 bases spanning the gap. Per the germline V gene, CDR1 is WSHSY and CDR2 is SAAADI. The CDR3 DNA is TGCGCCAGCAGTGAGTCGGTGGGACCGATGAACACCGGGGAGCTGTTTTTT. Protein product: CASSESVGPMNTGELFF.

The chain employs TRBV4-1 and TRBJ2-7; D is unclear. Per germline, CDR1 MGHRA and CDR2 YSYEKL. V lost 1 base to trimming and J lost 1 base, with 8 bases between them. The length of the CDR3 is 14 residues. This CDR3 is CASSQGPVSYEQYF. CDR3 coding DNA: TGCGCCAGCAGCCAAGGTCCGGTATCCTACGAGCAGTACTTC.

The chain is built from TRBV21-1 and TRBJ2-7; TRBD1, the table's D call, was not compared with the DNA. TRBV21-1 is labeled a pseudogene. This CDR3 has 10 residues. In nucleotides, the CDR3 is TGTGCCAGCAGTCAGGTTAAGCAGTACGTC. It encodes CASSQVKQYV.

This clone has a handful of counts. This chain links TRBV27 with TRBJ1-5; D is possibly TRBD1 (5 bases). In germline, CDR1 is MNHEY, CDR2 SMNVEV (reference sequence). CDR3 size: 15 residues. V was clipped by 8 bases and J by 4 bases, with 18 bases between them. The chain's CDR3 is CASALGGGVNQPQHF. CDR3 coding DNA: TGTGCCAGCGCCTTGGGTGGAGGGGTAAATCAGCCCCAGCATTTT.

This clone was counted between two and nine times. CDR3 loop: CASSLEGNTEAFF. CDR3 DNA sequence: TGCGCCAGCAGCTTGGAAGGGAACACTGAAGCTTTCTTT. The chain couples TRBV5-1 to TRBJ1-1; D is unresolved. This CDR3 spans 13 amino acids. Deletions cut 0 bases from V and 1 base from J, with 4 bases between. Germline CDR1 and CDR2: SGHRS and YFSETQ.

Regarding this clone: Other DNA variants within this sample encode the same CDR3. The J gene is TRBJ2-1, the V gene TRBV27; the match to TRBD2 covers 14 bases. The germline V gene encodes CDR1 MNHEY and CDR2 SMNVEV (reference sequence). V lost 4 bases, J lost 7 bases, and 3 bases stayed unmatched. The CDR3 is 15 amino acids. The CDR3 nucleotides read TGTGCCAGCAGTTCCGGGACTAGCGGGAGTAATGAGCAGTTCTTC. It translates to CASSSGTSGSNEQFF.

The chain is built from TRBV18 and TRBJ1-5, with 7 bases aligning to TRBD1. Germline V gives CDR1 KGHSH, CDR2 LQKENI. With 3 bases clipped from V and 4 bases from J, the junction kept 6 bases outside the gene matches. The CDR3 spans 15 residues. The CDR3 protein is CASSPWTGKNQPQHF. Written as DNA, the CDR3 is TGTGCCAGCTCACCTTGGACAGGAAAAAATCAGCCCCAGCATTTT.

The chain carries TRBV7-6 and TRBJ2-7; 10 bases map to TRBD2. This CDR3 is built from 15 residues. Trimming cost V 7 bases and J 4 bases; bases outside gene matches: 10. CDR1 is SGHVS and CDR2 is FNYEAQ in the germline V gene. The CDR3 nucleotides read TGTGCCAGCACCTCCTGGACTAGCGGCCGTTACGAGCAGTACGTC. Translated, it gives CASTSWTSGRYEQYV.